The 20 T cell receptor beta chains given below trace back to one sample, sequenced in a study of blood T cell repertoires in COVID-19. Produced via immunoSEQ multiplex PCR; TCRdb's table is partial and in-frame only. Seen here are tens of thousands of clones, 82% observed once, and the top ten hold 18%. Sequencing was done on a sample of peripheral blood. These TCRs come from a human donor in a cohort sampled during active COVID-19.

The chain joins TRBV5-6 to TRBJ2-7; 7 nucleotides line up with TRBD1. The J segment lost 1 base and the V segment lost 6 bases, leaving 4 bases of the junction unmatched. The CDR3 is 13 amino acids. Germline V gene lookup returns CDR1 SGHDT and CDR2 YYEEEE. CDR3 sequence (DNA): TGTGCCAGCAAAGCCAGGGGGTCCTACGAGCAGTACTTC. Protein product: CASKARGSYEQYF.

The CDR3 nucleotides read TGTGCCAGCAGTGTTAGATCGGCGAGGAGCTCCTACGAGCAGTACTTC. Amino acid sequence: CASSVRSARSSYEQYF. The genes are TRBV2 and TRBJ2-7; D is unclear. CDR3 length equals 16 residues. Germline-derived CDR1 and CDR2 are SNHLY and FYNNEI. V shed 4 bases and J shed 0 bases, with 16 bases lying between them.

In nucleotides, the CDR3 is TGTGCCAGCAGCATTCTAGCGGGGGGTACCGAGGTCGGAACCTACGAGCAGTACTTC. Translation: CASSILAGGTEVGTYEQYF. The chain combines TRBV7-8 with TRBJ2-7; 11 positions agree with TRBD2. The trim removed 5 bases at V and 2 bases at J, leaving 17 bases unmatched. CDR3 length: 19 residues. Germline CDR1 SGHVS, CDR2 FQNEAQ.

The rearrangement uses TRBV5-5 and TRBJ2-2; possibly TRBD1 for D (7 bases). Germline V gives CDR1 SGHKS, CDR2 YYEKEE (reference sequence). V dropped 1 base and J dropped 4 bases, with 14 bases sitting between them. The CDR3 contains 16 residues. CDR3 DNA sequence: TGTGCCAGCAGCTTGTATGGCCAGGGGGGCACCGGGGAGCTGTTTTTT. Encoded protein: CASSLYGQGGTGELFF.

This clone was recorded once. The chain couples TRBV10-3 to TRBJ2-7; 8 nucleotides line up with TRBD2. This CDR3 region has 14 residues. Germline CDR1 ENHRY, CDR2 SYGVKD. V lost 11 bases to trimming and J lost 1 base; unmatched junction nucleotides: 10. DNA for the CDR3: TGTGCCTCGGGAGGGGACCAGGGATCCTACGAGCAGTACTTC. Its protein product is CASGGDQGSYEQYF.

This sequence joins TRBV12-3 or TRBV12-4 and TRBJ2-7, with 8 positions matching TRBD1. V lost 8 bases to trimming and J lost 4 bases; unmatched junction nucleotides: 7. The CDR3 is made up of 13 amino acids. In nucleotides, the CDR3 is TGTGCCAGCGGAAACAGGGGGTCGTACGAGCAGTACTTC. Translated, it gives CASGNRGSYEQYF.

The chain uses TRBV6-5 and TRBJ2-2; D uncertain. The germline V and J ends were trimmed by 9 bases and 6 bases, with 8 bases remaining between them. Germline V CDR1 and CDR2: MNHEY, SVGAGI. The CDR3 loop spans 11 amino acids. CDR3 protein: CASTLAGELFF. DNA for the CDR3: TGTGCCAGTACTTTGGCCGGGGAGCTGTTTTTT.

This chain links TRBV19 with TRBJ2-1; possibly TRBD2 for D (5 bases). CDR3 size: 15 residues. V dropped 1 base and J dropped 4 bases, with 11 bases sitting between them. In germline, CDR1 is LNHDA, CDR2 SQIVND (reference sequence). CDR3 bases: TGTGCCAGTAGTATAGGAGGGAATGGGTACAATGAGCAGTTCTTC. It translates to CASSIGGNGYNEQFF.

The chain links TRBV5-4 to TRBJ1-1, with D possibly being TRBD1 (6 bases). Trimming cost V 4 bases and J 8 bases, with 18 bases left between them. The germline gives CDR1 SGHNT, CDR2 YYREEE (reference sequence). The CDR3 runs 14 residues. This CDR3 reads CASSVTGQRSEAFF. CDR3 sequence (DNA): TGTGCCAGCAGCGTCACGGGACAAAGAAGCGAAGCTTTCTTT.

The rearrangement uses TRBV19 and TRBJ2-2; 10 bases are shared with TRBD2. Germline V gene sequence: CDR1 LNHDA, CDR2 SQIVND (reference sequence). The CDR3 has 15 amino acids. The J segment lost 4 bases and the V segment lost 3 bases, leaving 2 bases of the junction unmatched. CDR3 sequence reads: CASSITSGVTGELFF. The DNA of the CDR3 is TGTGCCAGTAGTATCACTAGCGGGGTCACCGGGGAGCTGTTTTTT.

The CDR3 reads CATSRVVGAGETQYF. The DNA for the CDR3 is TGTGCCACCAGCAGAGTTGTGGGGGCCGGGGAGACCCAGTACTTC. The chain carries TRBV15 and TRBJ2-5, with D perhaps TRBD1 (6 bases). Looked up from germline, CDR1 is LNHNV and CDR2 is YYDKDF (reference sequence). The ends were cut back, 1 base at V and 5 bases at J, with 14 bases in the middle. The CDR3 spans 15 residues.

This chain connects TRBV7-2 to TRBJ1-5; 7 positions match TRBD1. CDR1 and CDR2 (germline): SGHTA, FQGNSA. The CDR3 is 13 amino acids. Trimming cost V 5 bases and J 4 bases; bases outside gene matches: 2. CDR3 nucleotides: TGTGCCAGCAGCACACAGGGGAATCAGCCCCAGCATTTT. Translation gives CASSTQGNQPQHF.

This clone was seen a single time. The chain is built from TRBV6-5 and TRBJ1-5; 8 nucleotides align to TRBD1. The length of the CDR3 is 15 residues. V lost 6 bases, J lost 0 bases, and 4 bases stayed unmatched. Germline CDR1 and CDR2: MNHEY and SVGAGI. The CDR3 bases are TGTGCCAGCAGGATGGACAGGGATAGCAATCAGCCCCAGCATTTT. Protein: CASRMDRDSNQPQHF.

The J gene is TRBJ2-7, the V gene TRBV9; D possibly corresponds to TRBD2 (6 bases). In germline, CDR1 is SGDLS, CDR2 YYNGEE. Trimming took off 4 bases at V and 6 bases at J, with 17 bases between the two ends. This CDR3 is built from 14 residues. The CDR3 DNA reads as TGTGCCAGCAGCCCTTCCGGGAGTAGCGCCGAGCAGTACTTC. This encodes CASSPSGSSAEQYF.

V is TRBV5-1 and J is TRBJ1-1, with D perhaps matching TRBD1 (5 bases). CDR1 is SGHRS, CDR2 YFSETQ, per germline. Trimming cost V 3 bases and J 4 bases, with 13 bases left between them. There are 14 residues in the CDR3. CDR3 region: CASSSQELGTEAFF. CDR3 nucleotide sequence: TGCGCCAGCAGCTCACAGGAATTGGGCACTGAAGCTTTCTTT.

V gene TRBV3-1 (or the pseudogene TRBV3-2) combines with J gene TRBJ1-1; TRBD1 aligns across 8 bases. The germline gives CDR1 LGHDT, CDR2 YNNKEL (reference sequence). V shed 3 bases and J 6 bases; nucleotides not matched to a gene: 3. The CDR3 contains 13 residues. CDR3 amino acids: CASSHGTGAEAFF. DNA for the CDR3: TGTGCCAGCAGCCACGGGACAGGTGCTGAAGCTTTCTTT.

V gene TRBV6-5 combines with J gene TRBJ2-7; 8 bases line up with TRBD2. The germline V gene encodes CDR1 MNHEY and CDR2 SVGAGI. The CDR3 runs 15 residues. Trimming took 8 bases from V and 1 from J; bases not matched to a gene: 10. In DNA, the CDR3 is TGTGCCAGCGGCCCGGCCGGGGGGGAGTCCTACGAGCAGTACTTC. It codes for CASGPAGGESYEQYF.

The chain couples TRBV6-5 to TRBJ2-7, with 7 nucleotides matching TRBD1. Germline V gene data show CDR1 as MNHEY and CDR2 as SVGAGI. This CDR3 is built from 14 residues. The ends lost 5 bases at V and 1 base at J; junction bases unmatched: 5. CDR3 bases: TGTGCCAGCAGTCCCCGACAGGGTTCCTACGAGCAGTACTTC. Its translation is CASSPRQGSYEQYF.

This clone came up a few times. The V gene is TRBV6-6, the J gene TRBJ2-7; 7 bases align to TRBD2. V lost 5 bases to trimming and J lost 2 bases; unmatched junction nucleotides: 12. This CDR3 has 16 residues. Germline V gives CDR1 MNHNY, CDR2 SVGAGI (reference sequence). The CDR3 bases are TGTGCCAGCAGTAGTCTGAGGGAGGGATGGACCTACGAGCAGTACTTC. It yields the protein CASSSLREGWTYEQYF.

This clone was seen just once. V usage is TRBV5-6 and J usage is TRBJ2-7; D is ambiguous. V lost 1 base and J lost 3, with 5 bases in between. CDR1 is SGHDT and CDR2 is YYEEEE in the germline V gene. The CDR3 totals 12 residues. The CDR3 region has the DNA TGTGCCAGCAGCTTGTTCGGCTACGAGCAGTACTTC. It translates to CASSLFGYEQYF.